This T cell receptor beta chain emerged from a study of OX40 agonist ivuxolimab in advanced cancers. Looked up from germline, CDR1 is SEHNR and CDR2 is FQNEAQ (reference sequence). Trimming removed 2 bases from V and 5 bases from J, with 6 bases in between. The CDR3 sequence is 12 residues long. Some clones are missing from TCRdb's copy, which holds only in-frame ones; the method was immunoSEQ multiplex PCR. This table has fewer than 100,000 clones, roughly 89% appearing once. The source was CD4+ or CD8+ T cells sorted from blood, collected in a trial of the OX40 agonist ivuxolimab. This sequence was found in an adult with an advanced solid tumor such as melanoma, head and neck, liver or kidney cancer. The rearrangement joins TRBV7-9 to TRBJ1-1; tentatively, D is TRBD1 (5 bases). CDR3 in amino acids: CASSLRGTEAFF. The DNA of the CDR3 is TGTGCCAGCAGCTTACGGGGGACTGAAGCTTTCTTT.